The entry that follows covers one T cell receptor (beta chain) sequence. The time point was: pretreatment peripheral blood. Sampling of each patient yielded between 1 and 8 specimens, collected pretreatment and on-treatment. Using immunoSEQ multiplex PCR, the repertoire was profiled, and TCRdb retains in-frame clones only, with some absent. The profile covers about 95,000 clones, with nearly 90% appearing a single time and around 1.5% taken by the ten largest. The data derive from a study of PD-L1 blockade in urothelial cancer. This CDR3 spans 15 amino acids. Germline V lookup: CDR1 SNHLY, CDR2 FYNNEI. V was pared by 2 bases and J by 8 bases, with 18 bases between.

The sequence was obtained from a man aged 55 to 70 with urothelial cancer. This chain connects TRBV2 to TRBJ1-2; no reliable D call. Sequenced material: PBMCs, taken around atezolizumab (anti-PD-L1) treatment. The CDR3 loop is CASSEWAAVSGGYTF. In DNA form, the CDR3 reads TGTGCCAGCAGTGAATGGGCAGCGGTATCGGGGGGCTACACCTTC.